This T cell receptor (beta chain) was found in a study of cytomegalovirus exposure and HLA in healthy donors (dated by TCRdb to the late 2010s). Regarding the study in general: An earlier analysis of several hundred of the donors reported approximately 300 Gb of sequence data and more than 90 million unique TCR beta sequences from 190 million or so T cells. An earlier analysis of roughly 580 of the donors used high-throughput TCR beta sequencing to judge whether each TCR beta V gene segment behaved as functional or pseudogenic. Several DR-DQ haplotypes were handled as single units for association and clustering because linkage in the cohort was strong. Of the 300 to 450 genotyped donors, 65% to 90% fell in the genetic ancestry cluster associated with self-reported Caucasian donors. Typing coverage differed by locus: A, B, C, DRB1 and DQB1 were typed in roughly 629-630 donors, DQA1 in 500 to 550, DPA1 in 606, and DPB1 in around 440. Along with the approximately 650-subject first cohort, a separate validation cohort of more than 90 different subjects was used. To study patterns of TCR occurrence, a later analysis re-analyzed previously published TCR beta repertoires from 500 to 850 donors and added high-resolution HLA genotyping. Among some 400 genotyped donors of the cohort, an average of roughly 230,000 unique TCR beta nucleotide sequences was sequenced per donor, of which 15% to 20% were non-productive. The later analysis used no new phenotypic data to find candidate immune exposures, relying instead on TCR beta sequences and their occurrence across donors. A later genetic analysis took genome-wide SNP genotypes for about three fifths of the roughly 670 donors and used that subset as a discovery cohort. Donor age, sex, ethnicity and CMV serostatus were compiled together with the repertoire data. Using immunosequencing, the study profiled T cell repertoires from approximately 700 subjects and related those repertoires to cytomegalovirus serostatus. About 300 gigabases of sequencing data and 91 million or so unique TCR sequences made up an early release that covered approximately 620 HLA-typed donors. HLA typing included class I and class II loci at four-digit resolution. The study combined high-throughput TCR immunosequencing, statistical association of individual TCRs with disease status, and machine learning to predict cytomegalovirus infection status. The aim of the study was to test whether cataloging public T cell receptors could identify signatures of past pathogen exposure. All discovery cohort repertoires had been generated on a single sequencing platform. Overall study outcomes, separate from this receptor: The sequencing pipeline was judged likely to have produced a cluster of highly shared sequence variants as a technical artifact. A further reported finding was that TCR beta sequences accurately predicted the HLA-A and HLA-B alleles for most subjects in the first cohort. Correlated functional status among segregating V segments might reflect linkage disequilibrium, but an unknown experimental factor could not be ruled out. In a later genetic analysis, fewer N-insertions in productive TCRs were reported among donors in an Asian-associated ancestry cluster than the approximately 670-donor mean. The presence/absence analyses assumed that sequencing depth was roughly uniform across donors, and that assumption may not be true. For the cohort, immune exposure information was limited to CMV serostatus. Strong co-occurrence of HLA alleles, especially DR and DQ, made assigning TCR associations to individual alleles difficult. In this cohort, only TCR beta chains were sequenced, and detectable features were limited by the absence of alpha or paired-chain data. The authors suggested that the approach could potentially be generalized to other disease states and immunological phenotypes. In an earlier analysis of around 600 of the donors, most TCR beta V segments were observed in productive rearrangements about 87% or about 30% of the time, broadly matching IMGT annotations. According to a later analysis, parvovirus B19, influenza, CMV and Epstein-Barr virus appeared linked to several top co-occurrence clusters. The earlier analysis of some 560 of the donors excluded some 16 rarely observed V segments, including chromosome 9 orphons, because counts were too low. The study gave a list of roughly 150 TCR beta chains associated with cytomegalovirus. According to a later analysis, most CMV-associated TCR beta chains appeared to be HLA-restricted, and the HLA associations seemed to be driven largely by CMV exposure. A few of the identified cytomegalovirus-associated TCR beta chains were confirmed in vitro to be specific for cytomegalovirus antigens. The classifier was reported to diagnose cytomegalovirus status with high specificity and sensitivity in both the original and validation cohorts. While some public TCRs were present in many individuals, most TCR sequences turned up only very rarely across donors. Because HLA typing was unavailable for some donors at each locus, only the typed subset was used in association tests. In a later genetic analysis, a missense DCLRE1C variant was associated with V-gene and J-gene trimming of TCR beta chains, and the association was replicated in an independent cohort. A later analysis associated about 17,000 TCR beta sequences with specific HLA alleles at a false discovery rate of 0.05. The 87-base-pair reads could not distinguish some IMGT-functional V segments, including TRBV6-2 and TRBV6-3, so those segments were excluded. In a later analysis, the rate of TCR association differed among HLA loci, with DRB1 alleles having the most associated TCRs and HLA-C alleles having the fewest. A later analysis found that HLA-associated TCR beta chains were more clonally expanded and had lower generation probabilities than equally common non-associated chains.

The cohort consisted of fewer than 700 healthy bone marrow donors. At the time of sampling, all cohort members were nominally healthy, though unrecorded immune exposures were likely present. The donor tested CMV seronegative, placing the donor among the 350 or so seronegative members of the cohort. Each donor provided a peripheral blood sample, and peripheral blood mononuclear cells were used for TCR beta sequencing. The Qiagen DNeasy Blood Extraction Kit was used to extract genomic DNA from the blood cell samples. Concerning this clone: Its target antigen remains unknown. Base-call qualities are not available, and no considerably larger clone is one nucleotide away.

The library was made by the immunoSEQ multiplex PCR assay. For the multiplex PCR, a mixture combining 60 forward primers for TCR Vbeta segments and 13 reverse primers for TCR Jbeta segments was used. The CDR3 region of rearranged TCR beta genes was amplified from genomic DNA by a multiplex PCR assay. The amplified TCR beta libraries were sequenced on the Illumina HiSeq System as 87-base-pair reads. In the authors' own workflow: In a later analysis, tens of millions of unique TCR beta chains were counted across the roughly 610 repertoires, and about 9.9 million of these chains were shared by at least two donors. Raw reads were error-corrected and collapsed into unique sequences by a nearest-neighbor algorithm in which closely related sequences were merged to remove PCR and sequencing errors. V, D and J gene segments were assigned by aligning CDR3 sequences to IMGT reference sequences. For a sequence to be retained, a match of at least six nucleotides was required to both a V gene segment and a J gene segment. Rearrangements were classified as productive when the CDR3 lacked stop codons and remained in frame with V and J, and all other rearrangements were classified as non-productive. Following IMGT convention, CDR3 was defined as the stretch from the second conserved V-encoded cysteine to the conserved J-encoded phenylalanine. Sequences without an unambiguous match to a single V gene segment were excluded from the earlier analysis of a few hundred of the donors. An earlier analysis of several hundred of the donors called V segments functional above 56.7% productive rearrangements and segregating when the between-donor standard deviation exceeded 5%. To diagnose cytomegalovirus status from the catalog of TCR beta chain sequences, a statistical classification framework was built. In a later analysis, V and J genes were assigned by comparing TCR nucleotide sequences against IMGT/GENE-DB human TR gene sequences. The TCRdist pipeline was used in a later analysis to assign CDR3 sequences and most-parsimonious VDJ recombination scenarios. In a later analysis, each TCR beta chain was defined by its CDR3 amino acid sequence together with its V-gene family, and reads without a unique V-gene family were excluded. As a way to deal with suspected cross-contamination and a sequencing artifact, a later analysis dropped 450 to 700 nucleotide sequences that were highly shared and had low generation probability. A later analysis calculated a clonal expansion index for each public chain from normalized within-repertoire ranks of inferred template counts. A later analysis computed generation probabilities with a VDJ recombination model fitted to out-of-frame rearrangements, and checked the results against IGoR. In a later analysis, TCR-TCR, TCR-HLA and TCR-CMV co-occurrence was scored with hypergeometric tests, and a repertoire-size bias correction was applied to TCR pairs. False discovery rates were estimated in a later analysis by permuting HLA or CMV assignments 20 times. In a later analysis, co-occurring TCRs were grouped using DBSCAN, and TCRdist sequence similarity was added for clustering within HLA-allele-positive subsets. Repertoires with fewer than 30,000 or more than 120,000 public chains were left out of co-occurrence clustering, as were about 5 repertoires with anomalous nucleotide sharing. The table was pulled from immuneACCESS by TCRdb, which kept in-frame rearrangements only. Such tables lose some clones; where checked, under half of the loss comes from unresolved V genes, and the rest has no known cause. V and J calls and clone size are as listed in that table; D and trimming were resolved from the DNA. The sample yields a few hundred thousand clones; around 80% were counted once. The top ten hold roughly 16% of the sample.

CDR1 and CDR2 are read off the germline V gene (reference sequence) as PRHDT and FYEKMQ. The CDR3 measures 15 amino acids from cysteine to phenylalanine. This entry keeps only the CDR3 DNA: 45 bases, framed from base 1. V loses 6 bases at its end and J loses 10 bases; junction bases beyond the gene matches: 10. The receptor was derived from a man aged 35 to 55 in good health and CMV-seronegative. Recombination joined TRBV13 with TRBJ1-6, with 9 middle bases fitting TRBD1. Material: PBMCs. The DNA sequence is given as TGTGCCAGCAGGCCGACGGGACAGGGTGACTCACCCCTCCACTTT. It encodes CASRPTGQGDSPLHF.